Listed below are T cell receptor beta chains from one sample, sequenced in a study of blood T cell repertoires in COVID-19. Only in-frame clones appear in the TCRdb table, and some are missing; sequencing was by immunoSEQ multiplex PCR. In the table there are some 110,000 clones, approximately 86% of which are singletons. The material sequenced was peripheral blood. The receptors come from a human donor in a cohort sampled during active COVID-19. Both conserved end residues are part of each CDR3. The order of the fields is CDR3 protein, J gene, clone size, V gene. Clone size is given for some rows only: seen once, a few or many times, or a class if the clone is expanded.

CDR3: CASSLARTKDGYTF
J: TRBJ1-2
size: .
V: TRBV11-1

CDR3: CASSWVAGGRNNEQFF
J: TRBJ2-1
size: few
V: TRBV5-5

CDR3: CASSLLKGPRGEAFF
J: TRBJ1-1
size: .
V: TRBV27

CDR3: CASSGGTGRDQPQHF
J: TRBJ1-5
size: .
V: TRBV5-6

CDR3: CASSLSGFRGSEQYF
J: TRBJ2-7
size: .
V: TRBV28

CDR3: CASSEKRGQVVSYEQYF
J: TRBJ2-7
size: .
V: TRBV25-1

CDR3: CASSSNHRDYEQYF
J: TRBJ2-7
size: .
V: TRBV5-1

CDR3: CASSHERGDYEQYF
J: TRBJ2-7
size: .
V: TRBV13

CDR3: CASSSRRGSGNTIYF
J: TRBJ1-3
size: once
V: TRBV19

CDR3: CASSVRGLGDTEAFF
J: TRBJ1-1
size: .
V: TRBV7-3

CDR3: CASSPRLAGDTQYF
J: TRBJ2-3
size: once
V: TRBV5-8

CDR3: CASSLNRAAFF
J: TRBJ1-1
size: .
V: TRBV12-3/TRBV12-4

CDR3: CASSPWGTGKYNEQFF
J: TRBJ2-1
size: .
V: TRBV27

CDR3: CASTRTGTGYEQYF
J: TRBJ2-7
size: .
V: TRBV28

CDR3: CASSVRAGSYGYTF
J: TRBJ1-2
size: once
V: TRBV25-1

CDR3: CASSAQGQAYGYTF
J: TRBJ1-2
size: .
V: TRBV19

CDR3: CASSQRSLNTEAFF
J: TRBJ1-1
size: few
V: TRBV3-1/TRBV3-2

CDR3: CASRAGTSSYNEQFF
J: TRBJ2-1
size: .
V: TRBV28

CDR3: CASSLASQGGYTQYF
J: TRBJ2-3
size: .
V: TRBV5-1

CDR3: CASSHPSGTSSYNEQFF
J: TRBJ2-1
size: .
V: TRBV4-1

CDR3: CASSQVSGTEQYF
J: TRBJ2-7
size: .
V: TRBV3-1/TRBV3-2

CDR3: CASSKTGEGTEAFF
J: TRBJ1-1
size: .
V: TRBV19

CDR3: CASSLLLAGNTGELFF
J: TRBJ2-2
size: .
V: TRBV5-1

CDR3: CASSIPGQTREQYF
J: TRBJ2-7
size: .
V: TRBV19

CDR3: CASSFGSGGSYEQYF
J: TRBJ2-7
size: .
V: TRBV7-6

CDR3: CASSLGQIFNYGYTF
J: TRBJ1-2
size: .
V: TRBV5-8

CDR3: CASSFLPRSGSYEQYF
J: TRBJ2-7
size: once
V: TRBV11-2

CDR3: CASFGTGTGGDEQYF
J: TRBJ2-7
size: .
V: TRBV12-5

CDR3: CSAAPIDEQFF
J: TRBJ2-1
size: .
V: TRBV20-1

CDR3: CASSLQGNYGYTF
J: TRBJ1-2
size: .
V: TRBV27

CDR3: CASSEALAGGAGQPQHF
J: TRBJ1-5
size: .
V: TRBV2

CDR3: CASRTGWGNTIYF
J: TRBJ1-3
size: .
V: TRBV5-8

CDR3: CASRGTDYYEQYF
J: TRBJ2-7
size: .
V: TRBV19

CDR3: CASSPNLVPSSYEQYF
J: TRBJ2-7
size: .
V: TRBV7-2

CDR3: CASSRNIRDSRTGELFF
J: TRBJ2-2
size: .
V: TRBV14

CDR3: CASSVRTTNEKLFF
J: TRBJ1-4
size: .
V: TRBV2

CDR3: CAWSVSVVSEAFF
J: TRBJ1-1
size: once
V: TRBV30

CDR3: CASGISGGSTDTQYF
J: TRBJ2-3
size: .
V: TRBV7-2